These T cell receptor beta chains were read from a single sample in a study of shared clonotypes between healthy human individuals. Produced via immunoSEQ multiplex PCR; TCRdb's table is partial and in-frame only. The data show millions of clones, approximately 95% seen once. The sample taken for sequencing was naive CD4+ T cells from PBMCs. The receptors shown here come from a man between 18 and 29 years old in good health. Some clones in this sample may be carry-over from other donors' samples. The CDR3 runs from the conserved cysteine through the conserved F or W. A D gene is named only where the DNA matches it firmly. Not all rows give a size; the values are once, few, many and, for expanded clones, a class.

d_gene | j_gene | v_gene | abundance | CDR3nt | CDR3aa
TRBD1 | TRBJ2-3 | TRBV7-3 | NA | TGTGCCAGCAGCCCTCGGGACAGGGCTAATTCGCAGTATTTT | CASSPRDRANSQYF
NA | TRBJ1-5 | TRBV6-5 | few | TGTGCCAGCAGCCGCGGGACCTTCGGCAATCAGCCCCAGCATTTT | CASSRGTFGNQPQHF
TRBD1 | TRBJ2-7 | TRBV6-1 | NA | TGTGCCAGCCGGACAGGGCTGGATGGCGAGCAGTACTTC | CASRTGLDGEQYF
NA | TRBJ1-3 | TRBV30 | NA | TGTGCCTGGAGTGTTCAGGGAAACTCTGGAAACACCATATATTTT | CAWSVQGNSGNTIYF
NA | TRBJ2-3 | TRBV11-1 | NA | TGTGCCAGCAGCCCCATACGAGGGGATACGCAGTATTTT | CASSPIRGDTQYF
NA | TRBJ2-2 | TRBV12-5 | NA | TGTGCTAGTGGTTCTACCGGGGAGCTGTTTTTT | CASGSTGELFF
TRBD2 | TRBJ2-1 | TRBV28 | NA | TGTGCCAGCAGTCCGTGGCGGGAGAGGGCCTACAATGAGCAGTTCTTC | CASSPWRERAYNEQFF
TRBD1 | TRBJ1-4 | TRBV5-1 | NA | TGCGCCAGCAGCTTGCAGGGGGCGCATGGTAATGAAAAACTGTTTTTT | CASSLQGAHGNEKLFF
NA | TRBJ2-3 | TRBV10-3 | NA | TGTGCCATCAGCCTAGGGGCACCCACAGATACGCAGTATTTT | CAISLGAPTDTQYF
TRBD2 | TRBJ2-5 | TRBV6-6 | NA | TGTGCCAGCAGTTTTAGCGGGAGAGCGCGAGAGACCCAGTACTTC | CASSFSGRARETQYF
NA | TRBJ2-5 | TRBV7-9 | NA | TGTGCCAGCAGCTCGGGTCTAGCCTGGGAGACCCAGTACTTC | CASSSGLAWETQYF
NA | TRBJ1-5 | TRBV27 | NA | TGTGCCAGCAGTTTAATGTCCAATCAGCCCCAGCATTTT | CASSLMSNQPQHF
TRBD2 | TRBJ2-3 | TRBV11-3 | NA | TGTGCCAGCAGCCCCGGACTAGCGGGAGGAGATACGCAGTATTTT | CASSPGLAGGDTQYF
NA | TRBJ2-2 | TRBV6-6 | NA | TGTGCCAGCAGTCGGTTCAGGGGCACCGGGGAGCTGTTTTTT | CASSRFRGTGELFF
NA | TRBJ2-7 | TRBV14 | once | TGTGCCAGCAGCCAAGCGGAACAGGGACCTTACGAGCAGTACTTC | CASSQAEQGPYEQYF
TRBD1 | TRBJ1-1 | TRBV7-7 | NA | TGTGCCAGCAGCTTATTGCCAGGGGGTGAAGCTTTCTTT | CASSLLPGGEAFF
TRBD1 | TRBJ1-3 | TRBV18 | NA | TGTGCCAGCTCACTAACATCAGGGGGCAGCGGAAACACCATATATTTT | CASSLTSGGSGNTIYF
NA | TRBJ2-6 | TRBV11-2 | once | TGTGCCAGCACTAAAGGTGTAACAGGGGCCAACGTCCTGACTTTC | CASTKGVTGANVLTF
TRBD1 | TRBJ2-7 | TRBV2 | NA | TGTGCCAGCAGCTCCACACCGGGACAGAGCTCCTACGAGCAGTACTTC | CASSSTPGQSSYEQYF
NA | TRBJ1-1 | TRBV27 | NA | TGTGCCAGCAGTTTCAGGAGGGGCACTGAAGCTTTCTTT | CASSFRRGTEAFF
NA | TRBJ1-1 | TRBV27 | NA | TGTGCCAGCAGTTTATTGCCCGCGGTGGCAGTACGCATGAACACTGAAGCTTTCTTT | CASSLLPAVAVRMNTEAFF
NA | TRBJ2-3 | TRBV5-1 | NA | TGCGCCAGCAGCTTGCAACGATGGGGAGATACGCAGTATTTT | CASSLQRWGDTQYF
TRBD1 | TRBJ2-2 | TRBV28 | NA | TGTGCCAGCTCACCTGCGGGACAGGGAAACACCGGGGAGCTGTTTTTT | CASSPAGQGNTGELFF
NA | TRBJ2-7 | TRBV18 | once | TGTACCAGCTCAACCGCACACCTAACCTACGAGCAGTACTTC | CTSSTAHLTYEQYF
NA | TRBJ2-7 | TRBV7-8 | NA | TGTGCCAGCAGCTTAGAGTTGGGGAGTGAGCAGTACTTC | CASSLELGSEQYF
NA | TRBJ1-2 | TRBV15 | few | TGTGCCACCAGCGGCAAAGAGTCTTTGGGTGGCTACACCTTC | CATSGKESLGGYTF
TRBD1 | TRBJ1-2 | TRBV2 | NA | TGTGCCAGCAGTCGGACAGGGGGCAACTATGGCTACACCTTC | CASSRTGGNYGYTF
TRBD2 | TRBJ2-3 | TRBV7-2 | NA | TGTGCCAGCAGCTTAGTAGCGGGGGATACGCAGTATTTT | CASSLVAGDTQYF
TRBD2 | TRBJ2-1 | TRBV11-2 | NA | TGTGCCAGCAGCTTAGATGCGGGAGAGAAATTTTACAATGAGCAGTTCTTC | CASSLDAGEKFYNEQFF
TRBD2 | TRBJ2-1 | TRBV30 | NA | TGTGCCTGGAGGTCTCAGGGGACTAGCGGATACAATGAGCAGTTCTTC | CAWRSQGTSGYNEQFF
TRBD1 | TRBJ2-5 | TRBV6-1 | NA | TGTGCCAGCAGTACCCGGGACAGGGTGGCGGAGACCCAGTACTTC | CASSTRDRVAETQYF
NA | TRBJ1-2 | TRBV29-1 | NA | TGCAGCGTTGAAGTCCGCCGGGGCGCGCTTAGCTATGGCTACACCTTC | CSVEVRRGALSYGYTF
NA | TRBJ2-1 | TRBV27 | NA | TGTGCCAGCATTCCCCCTGCGGTGACCTATGAGCAGTTCTTC | CASIPPAVTYEQFF
NA | TRBJ2-3 | TRBV7-3 | NA | TGTGCCAGCAGCTCCAAACTAGGGCCCACAGATACGCAGTATTTT | CASSSKLGPTDTQYF
NA | TRBJ2-7 | TRBV5-1 | NA | TGCGCCAGCAGCTCGGATGGAAGCTCCTACGAGCAGTACTTC | CASSSDGSSYEQYF
NA | TRBJ1-3 | TRBV29-1 | NA | TGCAGCGTTGAAGGTAGTGGCTCTGGAAACACCATATATTTT | CSVEGSGSGNTIYF
TRBD1 | TRBJ2-7 | TRBV28 | NA | TGTGCCAGCAGCCGGGACAGGGTTTCCTACGAGCAGTACTTC | CASSRDRVSYEQYF
NA | TRBJ1-3 | TRBV10-3 | NA | TGTGCCATCAGTCCACAGGGAGGGCCTGGAAACACCATATATTTT | CAISPQGGPGNTIYF
TRBD1 | TRBJ2-7 | TRBV6-5 | NA | TGTGCCAGCAGCCGTACAGGGACAGGGCCCTACGAGCAGTACTTC | CASSRTGTGPYEQYF
TRBD2 | TRBJ2-3 | TRBV27 | NA | TGTGCCAGCAGGGCAGGCCTCGGACTAGCGGGAGTCGGCACAGATACGCAGTATTTT | CASRAGLGLAGVGTDTQYF
NA | TRBJ2-2 | TRBV6-4 | NA | TGTGCCAGCAGGGGTCTGGGCGGGGAGCTGTTTTTT | CASRGLGGELFF
NA | TRBJ1-5 | TRBV7-9 | NA | TGTGCCAGCAGCCCCTACGGGGATCAGCCCCAGCATTTT | CASSPYGDQPQHF
TRBD2 | TRBJ2-1 | TRBV5-8 | NA | TGTGCCAGCAGCTCCGGGGCTATTAGCGGGAGATTAAATGAGCAGTTCTTC | CASSSGAISGRLNEQFF
NA | TRBJ1-4 | TRBV4-3 | NA | TGCGCCAGCAGCCAAGTTGGTAGCGGCATAGAAAAACTGTTTTTT | CASSQVGSGIEKLFF
NA | TRBJ2-7 | TRBV28 | NA | TGTGCCAGCAGCCGCGACGGCCTAGGGGACTACGAGCAGTACTTC | CASSRDGLGDYEQYF
NA | TRBJ2-7 | TRBV5-1 | NA | TGCGCCAGCAGCTTGGCATCAGGGGTTGGCTACGAGCAGTACTTC | CASSLASGVGYEQYF
NA | TRBJ2-3 | TRBV7-9 | NA | TGTGCCAGCAACACCCCCCGGGGCGGAAACACAGATACGCAGTATTTT | CASNTPRGGNTDTQYF
TRBD2 | TRBJ2-5 | TRBV19 | NA | TGTGCCAGTAGTAACCCCTGGACTAGCGGGAGGAAGACCCAGTACTTC | CASSNPWTSGRKTQYF
NA | TRBJ1-3 | TRBV5-8 | NA | TGTGCCAGCAGCTCCGGGCCGAGCTCTGGAAACACCATATATTTT | CASSSGPSSGNTIYF